This TCR beta chain was found in a study of T-cell reconstitution after alpha-beta-depleted transplantation in children. Per germline, CDR1 LNHNV and CDR2 YYDKDF (reference sequence). The V and J ends lost 1 base and 6 bases, in that order; junction bases with no gene match: 5. This CDR3 contains 15 residues. Unique molecular identifiers featured in how the TCRbeta library was prepared. TCRdb redid the calling of the PCR reads with MiXCR, one entry per CDR3 protein. The repertoire has roughly 500,000 distinct CDR3 sequences, roughly 18% of them found once; the top ten carry about 3.1%. The source of this sequence is a human donor who donated a stem cell graft to a child with acute lymphoblastic leukemia. The chain has TRBV15 and TRBJ2-1; TRBD1 matches at 8 bases. The specimen was PBMCs from the stem cell graft donor, collected from the stem cell graft. The CDR3 loop is CATSRGDRSFNEQFF. CDR3 bases: TGTGCCACCAGCAGAGGGGACAGGAGCTTCAATGAGCAGTTCTTC.